These T cell receptor beta chains were read from a single sample in a study of blood T cell repertoires in COVID-19. The repertoire was sequenced with immunoSEQ multiplex PCR; TCRdb's copy has only in-frame clones and lacks some. The profile shows under 9,000 clones, more than 80% of them singletons. Sequenced material: peripheral blood. All receptors come from a human donor with active COVID-19. The donor label of this sample is uncertain. Each CDR3 is given with its conserved first and last residue. The D gene is left open where the match is weak. The size of a clone is reported for some rows only, either as once, few or many, or as a class for expanded clones.

TRBJ1-1,-,TRBV27,-,TGTGCCAGCAGTCTTGACAGACGGAGCACTGAAGCTTTCTTT,CASSLDRRSTEAFF
TRBJ2-7,-,TRBV5-1,-,TGCGCCAGCAGCTCTGGAGATAGGAGCTCCTACGAGCAGTACTTC,CASSSGDRSSYEQYF
TRBJ2-2,-,TRBV7-9,TRBD1,TGTGCCAGCAGCGGACAGGGAGGAGGCACCGGGGAGCTGTTTTTT,CASSGQGGGTGELFF
TRBJ1-4,-,TRBV18,-,TGTGCCAGCTCACCACAGGGGTTAAATGAAAAACTGTTTTTT,CASSPQGLNEKLFF
TRBJ2-7,-,TRBV5-1,TRBD2,TGCGCCAGCAGCCCGACTAGCGGGAGTGGCCAGCAGTACTTC,CASSPTSGSGQQYF
TRBJ1-2,-,TRBV27,TRBD1,TGTGCCAGCAGTTTTCTCTTCGCAGGGGGCTCAGGGTATGGCTACACCTTC,CASSFLFAGGSGYGYTF
TRBJ2-1,-,TRBV9,TRBD1,TGTGCCAGCAGCGTAGAGAGGGGGACAGTCCTGACCTACAATGAGCAGTTCTTC,CASSVERGTVLTYNEQFF
TRBJ2-4,-,TRBV5-4,-,TGTGCCAGCAGCCCTAGCGTACGAAGCAGTTTTGTTCAGTACTTC,CASSPSVRSSFVQYF
TRBJ1-2,-,TRBV2,-,TGTGCCAGCAGTCCAGGGTTTTTTGTTGGCTACACCTTC,CASSPGFFVGYTF
TRBJ2-1,-,TRBV6-5,TRBD2,TGTGCCAGCAGGACCATTAGCGGGAGGCTCAATGAGCAGTTCTTC,CASRTISGRLNEQFF
TRBJ2-1,-,TRBV5-1,TRBD1,TGCGCCAGCAGCAGCTTTTCAGGGGGCATAACCTACAATGAGCAGTTCTTC,CASSSFSGGITYNEQFF
TRBJ2-7,-,TRBV7-2,-,TGTGCCAGCAGCTTAGACGGGGTAACCTACGAGCAGTACTTC,CASSLDGVTYEQYF
TRBJ2-2,-,TRBV6-4,TRBD1,TGTGCCAGCAGAGCCGGGACAGGAGGTACCGGGGAGCTGTTTTTT,CASRAGTGGTGELFF
TRBJ2-5,-,TRBV5-1,-,TGCGCCAGCAGCTCCACAGGGCTACAGGAGACCCAGTACTTC,CASSSTGLQETQYF
TRBJ2-3,-,TRBV6-6,-,TGTGCCAGCAGTTACCATCAGCCCGGGGAGACAGATACGCAGTATTTT,CASSYHQPGETDTQYF
TRBJ2-7,-,TRBV19,-,TGTGCCAGTAGTAAGGCGGAGAGCTCCTACGAGCAGTACTTC,CASSKAESSYEQYF
TRBJ1-4,-,TRBV4-1,-,TGCGCCAGCAGCCAACGGGGCCCGGGGGGAAATGAAAAACTGTTTTTT,CASSQRGPGGNEKLFF
TRBJ2-7,-,TRBV6-5,TRBD2,TGTGCCAGCAGTCTGGGGGGAGGGCCCTACGAGCAGTACTTC,CASSLGGGPYEQYF
TRBJ1-5,few,TRBV12-3/TRBV12-4,TRBD1,TGTGCCAGCGGACAGGGGGCCGGTCACCCCCAGCATTTT,CASGQGAGHPQHF
TRBJ2-3,-,TRBV5-4,TRBD1,TGTGCCAGCAGCTTGAGGACAGGGGGGCCAGATACGCAGTATTTT,CASSLRTGGPDTQYF
TRBJ1-1,-,TRBV19,-,TGTGCCAGTAGAGAGACAGGCACTGAAGCTTTCTTT,CASRETGTEAFF
TRBJ1-4,-,TRBV15,-,TGTGCCACCAGCAGAGCCGTTCAGTTTAATGAAAAACTGTTTTTT,CATSRAVQFNEKLFF
TRBJ2-1,-,TRBV7-9,TRBD2,TGTGCCAGCAGCGTCATGAGCGGGAGGGTTAGTGAGCAGTTCTTC,CASSVMSGRVSEQFF
TRBJ2-3,-,TRBV10-3,-,TGTGCCATCAGGCCTTCATCAGGGCAATTCACAGATACGCAGTATTTT,CAIRPSSGQFTDTQYF
TRBJ1-1,-,TRBV9,-,TGTGCCAGCAGCTCTCAGGGTGTTGAAGCTTTCTTT,CASSSQGVEAFF
TRBJ2-7,few,TRBV30,TRBD2,TGTGCCTCCTCAAAGCGGGGGACATCCTACGAGCAGTACTTC,CASSKRGTSYEQYF